These T cell receptor beta chains were read from a single sample in a study of vaccination and CD4 T cells after COVID-19. These TCRs' antigens remain unknown. TCRdb called the PCR reads again in MiXCR, with one record for every CDR3 protein. Found here are some 6,600 distinct CDR3 sequences, about 28% of them singletons; the top ten hold around a third. Sequenced material: CD4+ T cells from blood, cultured in vitro. These receptors all come from a human donor in good health. Each CDR3 is given with its conserved first and last residue. A D gene is named only where the DNA matches it firmly. Clone size appears in some rows only: once, few, many, or a class for an expanded clone.

size | J | D | V | DNA | CDR3
- | TRBJ1-3 | - | TRBV20-1 | TGCTGTGCTAGTTTAGACTCTGGAAACACCATATATTTT | CCASLDSGNTIYF
medium-sized | TRBJ1-5 | TRBD1 | TRBV7-9 | TGTGCCAGCAGCTCCTTGACAGGGGGATATAGCAATCAGCCCCAGCATTTT | CASSSLTGGYSNQPQHF
- | TRBJ2-1 | TRBD1 | TRBV6-4 | TGTGCCAAGGACAGGGAGTATGACAATGAGCAGTTCTTC | CAKDREYDNEQFF
few | TRBJ2-1 | - | TRBV20-1 | TGCAGTGCGGCTAGCTCCTACAATGAGCAGTTCTTC | CSAASSYNEQFF
- | TRBJ1-5 | - | TRBV2 | TGTGCCAGCAGTGATTCCATGGCACAGGGACTCGGGACCCAGCATTTT | CASSDSMAQGLGTQHF
medium-sized | TRBJ1-2 | TRBD1 | TRBV2 | TGTGCCAGCCGGGACAGCGTCCTTGGAGGCTACACCTTC | CASRDSVLGGYTF
few | TRBJ1-1 | - | TRBV6-5 | TGTGCCAGCAGTTGGTCCGGCAAGTCCCCTGGAATGAACACTGAAGCTTTCTTT | CASSWSGKSPGMNTEAFF
few | TRBJ1-5 | - | TRBV19 | TGTGCCAGTATCCCCGGGGTACCAGGTAGTAGCAATCAGCCCCAGCATTTT | CASIPGVPGSSNQPQHF
few | TRBJ2-6 | - | TRBV19 | TGTGCCAGTAGTATTATTAAGGCAGGAGACGGGGCCAACGTCCTGACTTTC | CASSIIKAGDGANVLTF
few | TRBJ1-2 | - | TRBV27 | TGTGCCAGCAGTTTCGCAGGGGCGGGAAGAGGCTACACCTTC | CASSFAGAGRGYTF
- | TRBJ1-2 | TRBD1 | TRBV10-3 | TGTGCCATCAAAGGACAGGGTGGCTATGGCTACACCTTC | CAIKGQGGYGYTF
- | TRBJ2-7 | TRBD1 | TRBV5-4 | TGTGCCAGCAGCACGGACAGGGGGAGCTACGAGCAGTACTTC | CASSTDRGSYEQYF
few | TRBJ2-5 | TRBD1 | TRBV6-1 | TGTGCCAGCAGTGCCTGGGACAGGGGCCAAGAGACCCAGTACTTC | CASSAWDRGQETQYF
- | TRBJ1-2 | - | TRBV7-9 | TGTGCCAGCAGCTTCTCGTATGGGACTAGGGGCTATGGCTACACCTTC | CASSFSYGTRGYGYTF
- | TRBJ2-5 | TRBD2 | TRBV5-1 | TGCGCCAGCAGCTTGACTAGCGGGGGTCAGCAGACCCAGTACTTC | CASSLTSGGQQTQYF
- | TRBJ2-7 | TRBD1 | TRBV20-1 | TGCAGTGCTAGAGTTCCCCTAGGGACAGCAAGAGGGGAGCAGTACTTC | CSARVPLGTARGEQYF
few | TRBJ1-1 | - | TRBV29-1 | TGCAGCGTTGTCGAGGGCAGAATGAACACTGAAGCTTTCTTT | CSVVEGRMNTEAFF
- | TRBJ2-7 | - | TRBV2 | TGTGCCAGCAGTGTTGCCCGGACGCACTACGAGCAGTACTTC | CASSVARTHYEQYF
- | TRBJ2-5 | - | TRBV28 | TGTGCCAGCAGTTTAGCAGAGACCCAGTACTTC | CASSLAETQYF
few | TRBJ1-6 | - | TRBV6-1 | TGTGCCAGCAATCAGGACGGACGTTCGTCACCCCTCCACTTT | CASNQDGRSSPLHF
medium-sized | TRBJ1-1 | TRBD1 | TRBV20-1 | TGCAGTGCTAGTGAGACAGGGTCCTCCACTGAAGCTTTCTTT | CSASETGSSTEAFF
- | TRBJ1-2 | TRBD1 | TRBV19 | TGTGCCAGTAGTAAAGGACAGGGCCATGGCTACACCTTC | CASSKGQGHGYTF
few | TRBJ2-1 | TRBD1 | TRBV25-1 | TGTGCCAGCAGTGAGAGAGGGGACAGGTCACCCTACAATGAGCAGTTCTTC | CASSERGDRSPYNEQFF
- | TRBJ1-1 | - | TRBV7-9 | TGTGCCAGCAGCTTAGGACAGGCGAACACTGAAGCTTTCTTT | CASSLGQANTEAFF
few | TRBJ1-2 | - | TRBV19 | TGTGCCAGTAGTTTCCGTCCGGGGATAAACGGCTACACCTTC | CASSFRPGINGYTF
medium-sized | TRBJ1-2 | - | TRBV6-5 | TGTGCCAGCAGTTACCTCGGGGAGGGGGGGAACTATGGCTACACCTTC | CASSYLGEGGNYGYTF
- | TRBJ2-2 | TRBD1 | TRBV18 | TGTGCCAGCTCAACAGGGGAAGGGGACACCGGGGAGCTGTTTTTT | CASSTGEGDTGELFF
medium-sized | TRBJ1-1 | TRBD1 | TRBV10-3 | TGTGCCCTGAGGGACAGCGCTAATCTAGCGGAAGCTTTCTTT | CALRDSANLAEAFF
few | TRBJ2-5 | - | TRBV20-1 | TGCAGTGCTAGAGATTTTCGCAGTTTGGTAGAGACCCAGTACTTC | CSARDFRSLVETQYF
- | TRBJ2-7 | TRBD2 | TRBV27 | TGTGCCAGCAACCATAGGGACCGGACGAATGGGACTAGCAATGCCGAGCAGTACTTC | CASNHRDRTNGTSNAEQYF
few | TRBJ1-5 | - | TRBV4-1 | TGCGCCAGCAGCCAAGAGGGGAATAGCAATCAGCCCCAGCATTTT | CASSQEGNSNQPQHF
- | TRBJ1-2 | TRBD1 | TRBV30 | TGTGCCTGGAGAGGCAGGGGGCTTTCTGGCTACACCTTC | CAWRGRGLSGYTF
few | TRBJ1-1 | - | TRBV7-8 | TGTGCCAGCAGCTCCGGAGGGCCCGGAGAAAACACTGAAGCTTTCTTT | CASSSGGPGENTEAFF
- | TRBJ1-1 | - | TRBV9 | TGTGCCAGCAGCCGGGGTGGGGACACTGAAGCTTTCTTT | CASSRGGDTEAFF
- | TRBJ2-1 | TRBD2 | TRBV19 | TGTGCCAGCAGCTTTACCCGACGGGGGGTTCACAATGAGCAGTTCTTC | CASSFTRRGVHNEQFF
few | TRBJ2-2 | TRBD2 | TRBV20-1 | TGCAGTGCTAGAGATCCGAGCGGGGGGTTGACCGGGGAGCTGTTTTTT | CSARDPSGGLTGELFF
- | TRBJ1-1 | - | TRBV7-9 | TGTGCCAGCAGCTTAGGGACGACAGCTGAAGCTTTCTTT | CASSLGTTAEAFF
few | TRBJ1-1 | - | TRBV6-5 | TGTGCCAGCAGTTACAGCTGGTCCGGTAAGGACACTGAAGCTTTCTTT | CASSYSWSGKDTEAFF
few | TRBJ2-3 | - | TRBV4-2 | TGTGCCAGCAGCCAAGCCAGCTCCTGGGACGGGGTCGGATATACGCAGTATTTT | CASSQASSWDGVGYTQYF
few | TRBJ1-1 | TRBD1 | TRBV7-2 | TGTGCCAGCAGCCCACGACAGGGAAACACTGAAGCTTTCTTT | CASSPRQGNTEAFF
few | TRBJ1-3 | - | TRBV7-3 | TGTGCCAGCAGCTTACGGGGGGGAAACACCATATATTTT | CASSLRGGNTIYF
few | TRBJ1-2 | - | TRBV6-5 | TGTGCCAGCAGTTCCGCCGCACAGGAGAACTATGGCTACACCTTC | CASSSAAQENYGYTF
few | TRBJ1-6 | - | TRBV20-1 | TGCAGTGCTAGCACAGGGTCCAGACCCCTCCACTTT | CSASTGSRPLHF
- | TRBJ1-1 | - | TRBV6-1 | TGTGCCAGCAGTCAGGGTACTGAAGCTTTCTTT | CASSQGTEAFF
once | TRBJ1-2 | TRBD1 | TRBV9 | TGTGCCAGCAGCGTTGGGACAGGGGGAAATGGCTACACCTTC | CASSVGTGGNGYTF
few | TRBJ1-2 | - | TRBV6-1 | TGTGCCAGCAGTGAAGGGGGGTATGGCTACACCTTC | CASSEGGYGYTF
- | TRBJ2-2 | - | TRBV2 | TGTGCCAGCAAAAGGACAGAGAACACCGGGGAGCTGTTTTTT | CASKRTENTGELFF
- | TRBJ1-1 | - | TRBV20-1 | TGCAGTGCTCCCAGGGCAGCACGGAACACTGAAGCTTTCTTT | CSAPRAARNTEAFF
few | TRBJ2-3 | TRBD2 | TRBV20-1 | TGCAGTGCTAGTGGGCGGGGGGGGTCAGATACGCAGTATTTT | CSASGRGGSDTQYF
few | TRBJ1-5 | - | TRBV18 | TGTGCCAGCTCACGGGGCAACAATCAGCCCCAGCATTTT | CASSRGNNQPQHF
few | TRBJ2-7 | TRBD2 | TRBV20-1 | TGCAGTGCTTGTCCGGGACTAGCGGGGTACGAGCAGTACTTC | CSACPGLAGYEQYF
few | TRBJ2-1 | - | TRBV30 | TGTGCCTGGAGCAGGGGCCCGCGAGAGCAGTTCTTC | CAWSRGPREQFF
few | TRBJ1-1 | - | TRBV6-1 | TGTGCCAGCAGTGAAGGGTCAGTCACTGAAGCTTTCTTT | CASSEGSVTEAFF
- | TRBJ1-1 | - | TRBV19 | TGTGCCAGTAGTATAAGTGGGACCGTCTCGAACGCTGAAGCTTTCTTT | CASSISGTVSNAEAFF
few | TRBJ1-1 | - | TRBV7-9 | TGTGCCAGCAGCCACGTTCTTGGGGTAAACACTGAAGCTTTCTTT | CASSHVLGVNTEAFF
few | TRBJ1-2 | - | TRBV19 | TGTGCCAGTAGTAGGGGCGGCAACTATGGCTACACCTTC | CASSRGGNYGYTF
- | TRBJ1-2 | TRBD1 | TRBV28 | TGTGCCAGCAGTTTATACCGGACAGGGGGCGGCTACACCTTC | CASSLYRTGGGYTF